This T cell receptor beta chain is drawn from a study of graft-versus-host responses after intestinal transplantation. General study results and limits: Early post-transplant declines in HvG were associated with peak levels of circulating GvH clones. Allograft clonal ratios (graft-versus-host to host-versus-graft) were high in patients who had graft-donor T cell macrochimerism.

This clone was detected only a few times. What it recognizes is unknown. TCRdb's table, derived via immunoSEQ multiplex PCR, lists solely in-frame clones and lacks some. The sample has under 90,000 clones, approximately 90% seen once. The CDR3 is 13 amino acids. Germline CDR1 SGHDT, CDR2 YYEEEE. Trimming pared 1 base from V and 5 bases from J, leaving 9 bases between. This rearrangement joins TRBV5-6 to TRBJ1-2, with D maybe TRBD1 (5 bases). Material: unstimulated CD4+ T cells sorted from spleen or lymph node cells, obtained before transplant. The clonotype originates from a human donor who was the organ donor for an intestinal transplant. This CDR3 reads CASSLQGVYGYTF. CDR3 sequence (DNA): TGTGCCAGCAGCTTGCAGGGCGTTTATGGCTACACCTTC.